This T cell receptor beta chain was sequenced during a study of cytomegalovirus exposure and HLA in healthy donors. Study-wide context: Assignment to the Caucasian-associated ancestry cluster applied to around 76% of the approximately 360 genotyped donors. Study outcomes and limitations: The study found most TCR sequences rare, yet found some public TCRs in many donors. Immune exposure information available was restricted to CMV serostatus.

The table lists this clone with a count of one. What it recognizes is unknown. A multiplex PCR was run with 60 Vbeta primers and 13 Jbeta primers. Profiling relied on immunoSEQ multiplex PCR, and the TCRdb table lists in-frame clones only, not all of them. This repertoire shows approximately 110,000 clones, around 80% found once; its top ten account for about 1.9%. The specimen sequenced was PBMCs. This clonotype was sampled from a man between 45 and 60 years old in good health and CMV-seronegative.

The CDR3: CSVDLEGGELFF. In DNA form, the CDR3 reads TGCAGCGTTGATCTAGAGGGCGGGGAGCTGTTTTTT. V is TRBV29-1 and J is TRBJ2-2, with a possible D match to TRBD2 (5 bases). V lost 3 bases, J lost 7 bases, and 9 bases lay in between. This CDR3 contains 12 residues. The germline CDR1 and CDR2 sequences are SQVTM and ANQGSEA.